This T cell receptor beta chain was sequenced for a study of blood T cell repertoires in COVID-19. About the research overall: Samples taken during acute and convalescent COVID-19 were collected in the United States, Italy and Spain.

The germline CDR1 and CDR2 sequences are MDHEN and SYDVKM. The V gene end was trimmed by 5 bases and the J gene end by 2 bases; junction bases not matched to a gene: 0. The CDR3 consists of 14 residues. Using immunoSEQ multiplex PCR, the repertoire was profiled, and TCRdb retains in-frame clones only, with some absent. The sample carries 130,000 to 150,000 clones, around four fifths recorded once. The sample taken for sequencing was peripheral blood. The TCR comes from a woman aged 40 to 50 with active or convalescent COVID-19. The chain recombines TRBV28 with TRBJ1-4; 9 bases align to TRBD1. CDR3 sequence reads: CASSTGGTNEKLFF. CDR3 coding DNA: TGTGCCAGCAGTACAGGGGGCACTAATGAAAAACTGTTTTTT.